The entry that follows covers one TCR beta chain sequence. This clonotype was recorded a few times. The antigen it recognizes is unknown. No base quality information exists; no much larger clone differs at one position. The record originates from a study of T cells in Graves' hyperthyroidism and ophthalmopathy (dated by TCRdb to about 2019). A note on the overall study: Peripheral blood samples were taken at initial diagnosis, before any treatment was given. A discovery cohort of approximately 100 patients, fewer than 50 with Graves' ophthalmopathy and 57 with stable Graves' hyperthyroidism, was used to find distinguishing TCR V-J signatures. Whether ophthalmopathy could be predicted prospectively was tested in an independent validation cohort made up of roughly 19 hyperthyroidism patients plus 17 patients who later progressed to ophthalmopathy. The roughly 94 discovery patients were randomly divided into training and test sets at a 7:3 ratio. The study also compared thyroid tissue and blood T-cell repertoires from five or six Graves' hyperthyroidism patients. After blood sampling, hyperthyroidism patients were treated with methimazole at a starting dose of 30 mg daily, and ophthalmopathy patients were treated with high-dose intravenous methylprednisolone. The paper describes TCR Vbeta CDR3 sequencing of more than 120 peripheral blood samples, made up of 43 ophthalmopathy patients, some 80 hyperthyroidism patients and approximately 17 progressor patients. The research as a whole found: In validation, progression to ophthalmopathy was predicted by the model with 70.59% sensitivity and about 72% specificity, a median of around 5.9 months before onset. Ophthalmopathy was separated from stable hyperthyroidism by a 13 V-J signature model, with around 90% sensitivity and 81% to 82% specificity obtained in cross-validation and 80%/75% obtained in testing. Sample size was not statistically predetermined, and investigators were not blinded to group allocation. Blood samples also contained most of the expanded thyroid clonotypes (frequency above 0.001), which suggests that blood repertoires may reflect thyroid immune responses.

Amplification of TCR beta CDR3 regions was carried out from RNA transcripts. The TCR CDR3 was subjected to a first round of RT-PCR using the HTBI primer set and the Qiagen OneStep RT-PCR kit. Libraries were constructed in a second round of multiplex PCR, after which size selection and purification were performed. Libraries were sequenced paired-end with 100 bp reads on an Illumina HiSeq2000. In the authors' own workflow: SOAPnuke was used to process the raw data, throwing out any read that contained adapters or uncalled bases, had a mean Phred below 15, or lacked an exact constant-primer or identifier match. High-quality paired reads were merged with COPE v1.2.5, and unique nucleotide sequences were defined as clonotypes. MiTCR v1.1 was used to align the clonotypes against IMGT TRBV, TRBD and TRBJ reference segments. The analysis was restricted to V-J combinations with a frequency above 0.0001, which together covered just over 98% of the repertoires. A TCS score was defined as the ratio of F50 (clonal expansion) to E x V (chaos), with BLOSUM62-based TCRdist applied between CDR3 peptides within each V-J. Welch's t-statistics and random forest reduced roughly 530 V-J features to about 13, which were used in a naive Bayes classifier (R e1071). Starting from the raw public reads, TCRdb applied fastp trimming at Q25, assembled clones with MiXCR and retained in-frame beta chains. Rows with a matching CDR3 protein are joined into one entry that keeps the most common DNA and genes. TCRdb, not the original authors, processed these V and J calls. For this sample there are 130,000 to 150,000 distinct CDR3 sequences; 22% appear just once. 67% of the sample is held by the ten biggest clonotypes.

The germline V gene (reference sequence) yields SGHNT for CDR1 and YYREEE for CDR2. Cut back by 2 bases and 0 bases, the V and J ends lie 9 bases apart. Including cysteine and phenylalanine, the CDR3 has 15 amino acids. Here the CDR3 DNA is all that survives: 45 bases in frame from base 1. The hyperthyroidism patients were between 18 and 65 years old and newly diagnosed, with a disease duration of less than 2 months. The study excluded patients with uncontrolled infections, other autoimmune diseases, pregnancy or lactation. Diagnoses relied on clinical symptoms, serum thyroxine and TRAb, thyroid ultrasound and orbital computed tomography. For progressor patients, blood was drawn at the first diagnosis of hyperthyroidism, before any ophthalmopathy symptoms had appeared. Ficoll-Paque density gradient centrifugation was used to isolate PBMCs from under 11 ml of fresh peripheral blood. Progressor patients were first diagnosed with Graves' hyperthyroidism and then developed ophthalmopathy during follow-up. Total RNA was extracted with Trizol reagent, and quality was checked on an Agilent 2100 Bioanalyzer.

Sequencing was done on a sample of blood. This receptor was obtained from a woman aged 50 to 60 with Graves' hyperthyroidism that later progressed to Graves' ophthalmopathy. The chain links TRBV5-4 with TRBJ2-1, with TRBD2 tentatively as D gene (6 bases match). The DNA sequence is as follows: TGTGCCAGCAGCTTTTTAGCGGTCTCCTACAATGAGCAGTTCTTC. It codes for CASSFLAVSYNEQFF.